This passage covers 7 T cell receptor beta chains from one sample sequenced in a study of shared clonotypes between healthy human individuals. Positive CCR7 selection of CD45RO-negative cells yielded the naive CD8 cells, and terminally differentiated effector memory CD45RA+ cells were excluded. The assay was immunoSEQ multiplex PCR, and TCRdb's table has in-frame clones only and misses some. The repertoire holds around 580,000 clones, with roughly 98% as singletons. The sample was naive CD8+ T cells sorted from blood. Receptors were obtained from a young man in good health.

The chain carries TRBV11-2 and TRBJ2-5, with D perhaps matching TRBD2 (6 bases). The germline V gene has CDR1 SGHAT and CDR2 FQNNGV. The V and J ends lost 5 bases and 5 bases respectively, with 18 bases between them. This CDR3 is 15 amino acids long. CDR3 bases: TGTGCCAGCAGCCTATCGGTCGGGGGTGCCGAGACCCAGTACTTC. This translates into CASSLSVGGAETQYF. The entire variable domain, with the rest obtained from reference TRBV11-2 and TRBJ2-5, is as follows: EAGVAQSPRYKIIEKRQSVAFWCNPISGHATLYWYQQILGQGPKLLIQFQNNGVVDDSQLPKDRFSAERLKGVDSTLKIQPAKLEDSAVYLCASSLSVGGAETQYFGPGTRLLVL.

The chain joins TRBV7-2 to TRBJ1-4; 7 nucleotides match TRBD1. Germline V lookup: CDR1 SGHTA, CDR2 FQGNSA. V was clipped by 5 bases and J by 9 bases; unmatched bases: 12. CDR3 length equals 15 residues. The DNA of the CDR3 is TGTGCCAGCAGCCCAGTCGCCGACAGGGCCCAAAAACTGTTTTTT. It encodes CASSPVADRAQKLFF.

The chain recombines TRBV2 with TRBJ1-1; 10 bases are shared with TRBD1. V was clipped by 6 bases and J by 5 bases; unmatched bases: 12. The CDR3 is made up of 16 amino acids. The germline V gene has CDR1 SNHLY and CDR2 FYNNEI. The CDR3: CASSDVNRDRGTEAFF. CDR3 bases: TGTGCCAGCAGCGATGTCAACCGGGACAGGGGAACTGAAGCTTTCTTT.

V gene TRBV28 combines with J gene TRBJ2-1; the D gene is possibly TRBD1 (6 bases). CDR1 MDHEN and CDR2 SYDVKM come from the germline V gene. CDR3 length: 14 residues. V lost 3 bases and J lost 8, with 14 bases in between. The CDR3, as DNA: TGTGCCAGCAGTTTTGTGTCTGGGGGCGATGAGCAGTTCTTC. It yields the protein CASSFVSGGDEQFF.

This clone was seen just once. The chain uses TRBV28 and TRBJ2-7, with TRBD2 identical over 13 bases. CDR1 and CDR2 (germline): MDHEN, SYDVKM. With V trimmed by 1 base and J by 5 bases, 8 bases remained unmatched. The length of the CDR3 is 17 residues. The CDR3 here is CASSLLLAGGILHEQYF. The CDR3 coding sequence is TGTGCCAGCAGTTTATTACTAGCGGGAGGGATCTTGCACGAGCAGTACTTC.

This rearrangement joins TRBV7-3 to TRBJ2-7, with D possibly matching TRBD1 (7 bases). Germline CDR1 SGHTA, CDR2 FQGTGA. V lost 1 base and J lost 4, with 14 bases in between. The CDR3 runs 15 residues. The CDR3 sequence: CASSLNPGGGYEQYF. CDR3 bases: TGTGCCAGCAGCTTAAATCCAGGGGGAGGATACGAGCAGTACTTC.

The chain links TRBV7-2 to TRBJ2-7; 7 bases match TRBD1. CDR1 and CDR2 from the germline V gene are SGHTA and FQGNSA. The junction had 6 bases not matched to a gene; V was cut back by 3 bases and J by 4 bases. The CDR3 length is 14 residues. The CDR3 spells CASSLFLGQYEQYF. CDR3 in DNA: TGTGCCAGCAGCTTGTTTTTGGGACAGTACGAGCAGTACTTC. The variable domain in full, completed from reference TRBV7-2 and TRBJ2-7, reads GAGVSQSPSNKVTEKGKDVELRCDPISGHTALYWYRQSLGQGLEFLIYFQGNSAPDKSGLPSDRFSAERTGGSVSTLTIQRTQQEDSAVYLCASSLFLGQYEQYFGPGTRLTVT.